This entry concerns a single TCR beta chain. These data belong to a study of OX40 agonist ivuxolimab in advanced cancers. Whole-study context: Past anti-PD-1, anti-PD-L1 or anti-CTLA-4 therapy was accepted, and 30% to 50% had received some.

J gave up 5 bases and V 5 bases, and 6 bases lay outside the gene matches. The CDR3 runs to 14 residues. Germline loops: CDR1 SGHTA, CDR2 FQGTGA. Sequencing was performed with immunoSEQ multiplex PCR; in TCRdb, only in-frame clones are kept and a portion is missing. The sample records approximately 81,000 clones, around nine tenths being singletons. The chain carries TRBV7-3 and TRBJ2-5; 9 bases match TRBD1. The TCR was taken from an adult with an advanced solid tumor such as melanoma, head and neck, liver or kidney cancer. This specimen was CD4+ or CD8+ T cells sorted from blood, taken in a trial of the OX40 agonist ivuxolimab. CDR3 protein: CASSLGTGSETQYF. Here the CDR3 DNA reads TGTGCCAGCAGCCTAGGGACAGGGAGTGAGACCCAGTACTTC.